This T cell receptor (beta chain) was retrieved from a study of blood T cell repertoires in COVID-19. Germline CDR1 and CDR2: SGHRS and YFSETQ. Trimming cost V 4 bases and J 7 bases, with 18 bases left between them. The CDR3 is made up of 15 amino acids. In the authors' workflow: Estimation of nucleated cell counts relied on the amplification of reference gene primers. Profiled with immunoSEQ multiplex PCR; TCRdb holds only in-frame clones, not every one. V, J and clone size reflect that table, while D and trimming were determined from the DNA. The sample has fewer than 200,000 clones, more than 75% seen once.

The genes are TRBV5-1 and TRBJ2-1; a possible D gene is TRBD1 (6 bases). This sequence originates from a man aged 35 to 55 with active or convalescent COVID-19. The source material was peripheral blood. CDR3 in amino acids: CASSLRYDRLNEQFF. CDR3 DNA sequence: TGCGCCAGCAGCCTAAGATACGACAGGCTAAATGAGCAGTTCTTC. Drawing the rest from reference TRBV5-1 and TRBJ2-1, the complete variable domain is KAGVTQTPRYLIKTRGQQVTLSCSPISGHRSVSWYQQTPGQGLQFLFEYFSETQRNKGNFPGRFSGRQFSNSRSEMNVSTLELGDSALYLCASSLRYDRLNEQFFGPGTRLTVL.